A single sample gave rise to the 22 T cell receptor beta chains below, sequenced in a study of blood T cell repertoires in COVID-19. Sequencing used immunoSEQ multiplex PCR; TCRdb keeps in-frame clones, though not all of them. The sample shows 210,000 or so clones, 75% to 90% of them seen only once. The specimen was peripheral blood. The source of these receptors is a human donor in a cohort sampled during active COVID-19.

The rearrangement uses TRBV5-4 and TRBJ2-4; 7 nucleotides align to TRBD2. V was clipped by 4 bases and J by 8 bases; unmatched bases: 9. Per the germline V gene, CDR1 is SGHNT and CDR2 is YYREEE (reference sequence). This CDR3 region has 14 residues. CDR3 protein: CASSPKGGRDIQYF. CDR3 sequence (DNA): TGTGCCAGCAGCCCAAAAGGCGGGAGAGACATTCAGTACTTC.

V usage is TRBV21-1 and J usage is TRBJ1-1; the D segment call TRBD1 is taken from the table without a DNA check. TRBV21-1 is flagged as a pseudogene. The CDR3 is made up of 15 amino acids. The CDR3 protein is CASSTPTGANTEAFF. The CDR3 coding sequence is TGTGCCAGCAGCACCCCGACAGGGGCGAACACTGAAGCTTTCTTT.

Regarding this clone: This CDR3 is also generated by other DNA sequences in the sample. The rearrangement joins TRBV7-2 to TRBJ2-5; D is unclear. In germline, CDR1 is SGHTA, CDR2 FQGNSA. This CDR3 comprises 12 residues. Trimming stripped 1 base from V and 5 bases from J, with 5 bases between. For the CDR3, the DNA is TGTGCCAGCAGCTTAGATTCGGAGACCCAGTACTTC. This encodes CASSLDSETQYF.

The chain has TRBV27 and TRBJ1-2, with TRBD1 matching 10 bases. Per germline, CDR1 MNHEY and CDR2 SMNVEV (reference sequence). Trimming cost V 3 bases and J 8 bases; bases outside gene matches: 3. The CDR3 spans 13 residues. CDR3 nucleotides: TGTGCCAGCAGTTTTGGACAGGGGGGGGGCTACACCTTC. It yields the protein CASSFGQGGGYTF.

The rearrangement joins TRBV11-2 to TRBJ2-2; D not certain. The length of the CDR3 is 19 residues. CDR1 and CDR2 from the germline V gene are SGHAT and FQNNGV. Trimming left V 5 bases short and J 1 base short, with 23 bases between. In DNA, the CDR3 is TGTGCCAGCAGCCCGGAACTTCTCGACACCTACCTGAACACCGGGGAGCTGTTTTTT. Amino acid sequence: CASSPELLDTYLNTGELFF.

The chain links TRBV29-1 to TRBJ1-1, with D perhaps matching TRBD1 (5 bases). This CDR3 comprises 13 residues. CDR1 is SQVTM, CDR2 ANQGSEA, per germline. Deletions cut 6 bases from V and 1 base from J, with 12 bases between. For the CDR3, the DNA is TGCAGCGTAGCCACCGACAGGAACACTGAAGCTTTCTTT. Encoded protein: CSVATDRNTEAFF.

The CDR3 here is CASSQDRDFTLSYEQYF. The CDR3 region has the DNA TGTGCCAGCAGCCAAGATCGGGATTTCACTCTCTCCTACGAGCAGTACTTC. The V and J genes are TRBV3-1 (or the pseudogene TRBV3-2) and TRBJ2-7; maybe TRBD2 (5 bases). CDR1 LGHDT and CDR2 YNNKEL come from the germline V gene (reference sequence). This CDR3 contains 17 residues. The germline V and J ends were trimmed by 0 bases and 0 bases, with 15 bases remaining between them.

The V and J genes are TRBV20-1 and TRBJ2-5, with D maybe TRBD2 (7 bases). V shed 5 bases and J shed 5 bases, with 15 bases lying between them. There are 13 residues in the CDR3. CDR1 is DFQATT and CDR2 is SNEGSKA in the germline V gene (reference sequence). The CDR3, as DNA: TGCAGTGCTCGTGCCTGGGGGGGCGAGACCCAGTACTTC. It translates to CSARAWGGETQYF.

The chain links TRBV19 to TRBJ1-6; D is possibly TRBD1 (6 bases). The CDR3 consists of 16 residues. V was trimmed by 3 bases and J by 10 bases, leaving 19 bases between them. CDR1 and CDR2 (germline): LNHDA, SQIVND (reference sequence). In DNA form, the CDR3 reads TGTGCCAGTAGTATGAGGGCAGGGGTCCCGGGATCACCCCTCCACTTT. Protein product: CASSMRAGVPGSPLHF.

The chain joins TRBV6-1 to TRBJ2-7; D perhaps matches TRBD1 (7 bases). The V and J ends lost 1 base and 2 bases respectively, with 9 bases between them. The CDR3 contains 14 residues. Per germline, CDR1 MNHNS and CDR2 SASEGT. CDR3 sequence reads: CASSEGRGAYEQYF. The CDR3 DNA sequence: TGTGCCAGCAGTGAAGGCAGGGGGGCCTACGAGCAGTACTTC.

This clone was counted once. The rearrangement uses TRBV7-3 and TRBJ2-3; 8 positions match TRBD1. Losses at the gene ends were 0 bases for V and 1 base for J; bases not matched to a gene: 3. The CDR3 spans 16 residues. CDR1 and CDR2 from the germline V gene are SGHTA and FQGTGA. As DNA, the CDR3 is TGTGCCAGCAGCTTAACGACAGGGGCTGGCACAGATACGCAGTATTTT. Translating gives CASSLTTGAGTDTQYF.

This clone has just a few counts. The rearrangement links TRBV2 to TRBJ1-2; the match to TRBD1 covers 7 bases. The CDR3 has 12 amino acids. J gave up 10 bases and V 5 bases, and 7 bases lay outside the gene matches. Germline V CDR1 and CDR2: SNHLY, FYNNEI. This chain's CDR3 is CASSPGQFAYTF. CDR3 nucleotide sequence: TGTGCCAGCAGTCCGGGACAGTTTGCCTACACCTTC.

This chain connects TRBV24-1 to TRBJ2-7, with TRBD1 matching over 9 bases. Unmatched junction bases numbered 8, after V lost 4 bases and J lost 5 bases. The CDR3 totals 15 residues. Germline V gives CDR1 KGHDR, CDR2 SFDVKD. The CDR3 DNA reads TGTGCCACCAGTGAGTCGGGACAGGGTGGAAACGAGCAGTACTTC. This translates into CATSESGQGGNEQYF.

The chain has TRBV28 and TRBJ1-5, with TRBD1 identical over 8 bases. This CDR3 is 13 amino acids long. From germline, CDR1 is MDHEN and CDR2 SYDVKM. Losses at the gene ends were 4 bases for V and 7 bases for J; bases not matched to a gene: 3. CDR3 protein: CASSSGGRQPQHF. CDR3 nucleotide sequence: TGTGCCAGCAGTTCAGGGGGCCGGCAGCCCCAGCATTTT.

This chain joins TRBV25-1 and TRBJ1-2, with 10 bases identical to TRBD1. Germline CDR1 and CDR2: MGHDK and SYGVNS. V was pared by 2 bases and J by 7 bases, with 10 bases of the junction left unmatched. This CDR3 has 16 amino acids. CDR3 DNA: TGTGCCAGCAGTGAACCTCAGACAGGGGGCGTAGGTGGCTACACCTTC. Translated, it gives CASSEPQTGGVGGYTF.

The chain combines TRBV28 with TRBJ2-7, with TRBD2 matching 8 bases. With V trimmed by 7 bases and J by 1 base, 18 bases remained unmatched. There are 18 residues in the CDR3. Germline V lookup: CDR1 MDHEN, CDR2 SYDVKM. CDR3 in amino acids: CASTAGGSGKGRSYEQYF. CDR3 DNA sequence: TGTGCCAGCACCGCGGGTGGTAGCGGGAAAGGGAGGTCCTACGAGCAGTACTTC. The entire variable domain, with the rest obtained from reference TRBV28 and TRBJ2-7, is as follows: DVKVTQSSRYLVKRTGEKVFLECVQDMDHENMFWYRQDPGLGLRLIYFSYDVKMKEKGDIPEGYSVSREKKERFSLILESASTNQTSMYLCASTAGGSGKGRSYEQYFGPGTRLTVT.

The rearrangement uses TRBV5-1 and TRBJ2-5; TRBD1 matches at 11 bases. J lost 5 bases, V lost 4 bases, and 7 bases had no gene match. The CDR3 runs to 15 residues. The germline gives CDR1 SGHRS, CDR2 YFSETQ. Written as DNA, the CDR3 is TGCGCCAGCAGCACCCTAGGGACAGGGGGGGAGACCCAGTACTTC. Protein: CASSTLGTGGETQYF.

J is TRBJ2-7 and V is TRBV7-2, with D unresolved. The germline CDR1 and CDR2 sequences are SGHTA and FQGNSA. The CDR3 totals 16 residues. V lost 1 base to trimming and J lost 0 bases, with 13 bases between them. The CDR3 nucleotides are TGTGCCAGCAGCTTAGTTTCCGGAGTGAGCTCCTACGAGCAGTACTTC. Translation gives CASSLVSGVSSYEQYF. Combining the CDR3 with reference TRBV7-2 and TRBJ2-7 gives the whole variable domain GAGVSQSPSNKVTEKGKDVELRCDPISGHTALYWYRQSLGQGLEFLIYFQGNSAPDKSGLPSDRFSAERTGGSVSTLTIQRTQQEDSAVYLCASSLVSGVSSYEQYFGPGTRLTVT.

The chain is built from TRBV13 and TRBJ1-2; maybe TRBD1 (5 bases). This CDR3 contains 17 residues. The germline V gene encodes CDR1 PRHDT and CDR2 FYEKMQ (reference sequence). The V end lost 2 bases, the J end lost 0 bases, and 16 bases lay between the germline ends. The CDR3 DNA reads TGTGCCAGCAGCTTAAATGAGGGGAGGGGCGCTAACTATGGCTACACCTTC. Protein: CASSLNEGRGANYGYTF.

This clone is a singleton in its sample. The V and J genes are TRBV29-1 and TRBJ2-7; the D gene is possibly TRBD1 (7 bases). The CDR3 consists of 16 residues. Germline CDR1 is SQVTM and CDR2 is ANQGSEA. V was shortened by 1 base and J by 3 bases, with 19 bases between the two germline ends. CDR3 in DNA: TGCAGCGTTGAAGGGGACCTGCGGGGACAGATCTACGAGCAGTACTTC. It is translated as CSVEGDLRGQIYEQYF.

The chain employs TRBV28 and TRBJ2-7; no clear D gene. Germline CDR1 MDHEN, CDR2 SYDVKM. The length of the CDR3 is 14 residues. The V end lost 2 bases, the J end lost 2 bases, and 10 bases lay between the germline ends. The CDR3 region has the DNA TGTGCCAGCAGTTTAGCTTCTGGCCCCTACGAGCAGTACTTC. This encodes CASSLASGPYEQYF.

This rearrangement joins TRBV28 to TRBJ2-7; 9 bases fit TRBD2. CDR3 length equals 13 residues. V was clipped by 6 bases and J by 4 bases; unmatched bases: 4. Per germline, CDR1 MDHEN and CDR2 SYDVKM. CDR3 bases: TGTGCCAGCAGGTTAGCGGGAGTTTACGAGCAGTACTTC. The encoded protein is CASRLAGVYEQYF. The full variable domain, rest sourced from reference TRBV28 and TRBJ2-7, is DVKVTQSSRYLVKRTGEKVFLECVQDMDHENMFWYRQDPGLGLRLIYFSYDVKMKEKGDIPEGYSVSREKKERFSLILESASTNQTSMYLCASRLAGVYEQYFGPGTRLTVT.